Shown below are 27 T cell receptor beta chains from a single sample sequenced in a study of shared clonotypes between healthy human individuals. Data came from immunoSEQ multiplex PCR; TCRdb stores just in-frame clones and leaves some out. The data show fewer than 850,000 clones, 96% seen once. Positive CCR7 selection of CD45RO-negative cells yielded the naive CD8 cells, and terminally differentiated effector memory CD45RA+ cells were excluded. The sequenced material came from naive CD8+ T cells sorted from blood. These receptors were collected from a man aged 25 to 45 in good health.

The CDR3 DNA follows: TGCGCCAGCAGCAAGGGACAGGGGGCGACTAACTATGGCTACACCTTC. This sequence encodes CASSKGQGATNYGYTF. This sequence joins TRBV5-1 and TRBJ1-2; 12 nucleotides agree with TRBD1. The CDR3 covers 16 residues. V lost 4 bases, J lost 0 bases, and 4 bases stayed unmatched. Germline V gene sequence: CDR1 SGHRS, CDR2 YFSETQ.

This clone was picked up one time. CDR3 DNA: TGTGCCAGCCTGGGAAAGCGGAATGAGCAGTTCTTC. This gives the protein CASLGKRNEQFF. The genes are TRBV2 and TRBJ2-1; possible D gene TRBD2, 5 bases. Trimming stripped 8 bases from V and 7 bases from J, with 12 bases between. This CDR3 is built from 12 residues. Germline V gene data show CDR1 as SNHLY and CDR2 as FYNNEI. Full variable domain (remainder filled in from reference TRBV2 and TRBJ2-1): EPEVTQTPSHQVTQMGQEVILRCVPISNHLYFYWYRQILGQKVEFLVSFYNNEISEKSEIFDDQFSVERPDGSNFTLKIRSTKLEDSAMYFCASLGKRNEQFFGPGTRLTVL.

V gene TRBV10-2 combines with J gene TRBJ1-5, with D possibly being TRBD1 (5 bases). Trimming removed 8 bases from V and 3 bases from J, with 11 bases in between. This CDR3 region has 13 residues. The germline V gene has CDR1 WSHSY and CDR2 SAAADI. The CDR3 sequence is CASGGGYNQPQHF. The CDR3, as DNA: TGCGCCAGCGGGGGAGGGTACAATCAGCCCCAGCATTTT.

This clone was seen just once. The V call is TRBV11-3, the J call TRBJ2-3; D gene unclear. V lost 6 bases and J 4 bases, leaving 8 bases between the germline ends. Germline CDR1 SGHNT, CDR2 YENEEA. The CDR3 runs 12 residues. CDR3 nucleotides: TGTGCCAGCAGTCCCGGCCCAGATACGCAGTATTTT. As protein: CASSPGPDTQYF. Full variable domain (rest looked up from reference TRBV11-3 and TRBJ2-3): EAGVVQSPRYKIIEKKQPVAFWCNPISGHNTLYWYLQNLGQGPELLIRYENEEAVDDSQLPKDRFSAERLKGVDSTLKIQPAELGDSAVYLCASSPGPDTQYFGPGTRLTVL.

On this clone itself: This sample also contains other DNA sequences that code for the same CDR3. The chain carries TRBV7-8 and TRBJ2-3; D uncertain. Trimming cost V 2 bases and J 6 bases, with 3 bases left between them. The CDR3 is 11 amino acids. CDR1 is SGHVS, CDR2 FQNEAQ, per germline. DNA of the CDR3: TGTGCCAGCAGCTTAACGGATACGCAGTATTTT. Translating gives CASSLTDTQYF.

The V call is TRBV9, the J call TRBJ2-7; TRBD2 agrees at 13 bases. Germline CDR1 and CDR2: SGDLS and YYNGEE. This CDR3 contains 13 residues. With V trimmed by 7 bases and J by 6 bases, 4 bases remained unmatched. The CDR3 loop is CASSGTSGIEQYF. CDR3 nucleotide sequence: TGTGCCAGCTCCGGGACTAGCGGGATCGAGCAGTACTTC.

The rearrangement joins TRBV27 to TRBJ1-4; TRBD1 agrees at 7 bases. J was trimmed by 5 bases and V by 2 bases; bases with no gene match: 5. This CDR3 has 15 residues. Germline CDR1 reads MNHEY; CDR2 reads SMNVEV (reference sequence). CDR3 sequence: CASSLVSGGNEKLFF. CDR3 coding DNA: TGTGCCAGCAGTTTAGTGTCAGGGGGGAATGAAAAACTGTTTTTT.

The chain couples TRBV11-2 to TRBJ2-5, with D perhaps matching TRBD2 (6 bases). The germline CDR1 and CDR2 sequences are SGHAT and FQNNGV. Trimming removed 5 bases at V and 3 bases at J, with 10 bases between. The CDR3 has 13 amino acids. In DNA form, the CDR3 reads TGTGCCAGCAGCCCACCGGGGGAAGAGACCCAGTACTTC. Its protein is CASSPPGEETQYF. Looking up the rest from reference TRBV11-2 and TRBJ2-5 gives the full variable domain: EAGVAQSPRYKIIEKRQSVAFWCNPISGHATLYWYQQILGQGPKLLIQFQNNGVVDDSQLPKDRFSAERLKGVDSTLKIQPAKLEDSAVYLCASSPPGEETQYFGPGTRLLVL.

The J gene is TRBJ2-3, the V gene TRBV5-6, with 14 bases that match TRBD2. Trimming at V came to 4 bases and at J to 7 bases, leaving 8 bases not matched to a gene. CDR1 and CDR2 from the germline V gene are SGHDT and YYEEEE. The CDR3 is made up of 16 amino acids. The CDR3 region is CASSVGTSGSLYTQYF. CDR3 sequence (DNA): TGTGCCAGCAGCGTTGGGACTAGCGGGAGTTTATATACGCAGTATTTT.

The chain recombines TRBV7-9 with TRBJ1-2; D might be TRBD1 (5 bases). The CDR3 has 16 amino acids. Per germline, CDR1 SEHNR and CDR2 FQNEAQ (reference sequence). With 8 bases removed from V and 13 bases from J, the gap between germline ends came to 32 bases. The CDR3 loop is CASYTGTPPSERASTF. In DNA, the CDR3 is TGTGCCAGCTACACCGGGACCCCGCCGTCCGAGCGGGCGAGCACCTTC.

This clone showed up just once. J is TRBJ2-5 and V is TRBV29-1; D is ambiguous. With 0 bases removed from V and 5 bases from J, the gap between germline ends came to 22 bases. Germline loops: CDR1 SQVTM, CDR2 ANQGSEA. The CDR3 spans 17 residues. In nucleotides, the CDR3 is TGCAGCGTTGAAGATCTTTATAAGGAGTCCATCACGGAGACCCAGTACTTC. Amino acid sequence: CSVEDLYKESITETQYF. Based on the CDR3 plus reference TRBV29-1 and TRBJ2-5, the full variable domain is SAVISQKPSRDICQRGTSLTIQCQVDSQVTMMFWYRQQPGQSLTLIATANQGSEATYESGFVIDKFPISRPNLTFSTLTVSNMSPEDSSIYLCSVEDLYKESITETQYFGPGTRLLVL.

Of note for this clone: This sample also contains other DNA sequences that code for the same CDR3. CDR3 sequence reads: CASSLIPYEQYF. Here the CDR3 DNA reads TGTGCCAGCAGCTTAATCCCCTACGAGCAGTACTTC. J is TRBJ2-7 and V is TRBV11-2; D unresolved. The germline V gene has CDR1 SGHAT and CDR2 FQNNGV. Deletions cut 2 bases from V and 2 bases from J, with 4 bases between. The CDR3 spans 12 residues.

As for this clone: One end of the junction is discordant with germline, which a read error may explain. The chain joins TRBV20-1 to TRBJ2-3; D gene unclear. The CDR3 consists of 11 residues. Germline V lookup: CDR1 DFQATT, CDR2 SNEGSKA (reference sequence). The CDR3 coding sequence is TGCAGTGCGAGAGACGCAGATACGCAGTATTTT. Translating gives CSARDADTQYF.

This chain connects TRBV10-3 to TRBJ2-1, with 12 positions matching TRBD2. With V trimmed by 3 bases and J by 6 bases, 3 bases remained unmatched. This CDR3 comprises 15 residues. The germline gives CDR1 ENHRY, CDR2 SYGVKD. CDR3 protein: CAISEGTSGFNEQFF. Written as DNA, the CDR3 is TGTGCCATCAGTGAAGGGACTAGCGGGTTCAATGAGCAGTTCTTC.

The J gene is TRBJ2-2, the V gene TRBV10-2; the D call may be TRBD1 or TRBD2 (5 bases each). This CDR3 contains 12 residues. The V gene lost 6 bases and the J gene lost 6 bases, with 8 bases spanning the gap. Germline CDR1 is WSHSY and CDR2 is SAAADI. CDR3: CASSLGAGELFF. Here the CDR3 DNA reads TGCGCCAGCAGCCTGGGGGCCGGGGAGCTGTTTTTT.

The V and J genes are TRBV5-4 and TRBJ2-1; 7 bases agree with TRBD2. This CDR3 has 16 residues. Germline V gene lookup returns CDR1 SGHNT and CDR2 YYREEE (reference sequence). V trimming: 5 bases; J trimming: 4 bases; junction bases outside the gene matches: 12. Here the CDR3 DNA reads TGTGCCAGCAGACTTGAGGCCGGGACTACATACAATGAGCAGTTCTTC. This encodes CASRLEAGTTYNEQFF.

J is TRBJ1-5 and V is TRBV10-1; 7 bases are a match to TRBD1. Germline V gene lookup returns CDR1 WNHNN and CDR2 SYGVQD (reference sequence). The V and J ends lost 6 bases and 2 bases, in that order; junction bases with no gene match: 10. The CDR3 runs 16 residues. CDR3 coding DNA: TGCGCCAGCAGCCCCCGAATTGGACAGGGCAATCAGCCCCAGCATTTT. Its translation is CASSPRIGQGNQPQHF.

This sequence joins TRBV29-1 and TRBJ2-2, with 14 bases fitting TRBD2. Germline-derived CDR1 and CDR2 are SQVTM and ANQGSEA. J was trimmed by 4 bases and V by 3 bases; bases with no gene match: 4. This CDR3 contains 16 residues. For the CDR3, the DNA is TGCAGCGTTGATCGACTAGCGGGAGGGCTCACCGGGGAGCTGTTTTTT. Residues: CSVDRLAGGLTGELFF.

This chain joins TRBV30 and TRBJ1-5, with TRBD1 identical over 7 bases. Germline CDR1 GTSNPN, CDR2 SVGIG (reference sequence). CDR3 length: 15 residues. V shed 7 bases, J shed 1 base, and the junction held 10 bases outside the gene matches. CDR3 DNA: TGTGCCTCCCAGGGGGGGGCTTCGAGCAATCAGCCCCAGCATTTT. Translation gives CASQGGASSNQPQHF.

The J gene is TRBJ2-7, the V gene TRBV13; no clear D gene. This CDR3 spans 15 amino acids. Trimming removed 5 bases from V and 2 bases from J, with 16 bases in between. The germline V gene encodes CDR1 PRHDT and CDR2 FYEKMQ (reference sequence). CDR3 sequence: CASSQNAYSPYEQYF. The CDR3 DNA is TGTGCCAGCAGCCAGAACGCTTATTCTCCCTACGAGCAGTACTTC.

The CDR3 protein is CASSFHGTGISGYTF. The DNA for the CDR3 is TGTGCCAGCAGCTTTCACGGGACAGGGATCTCGGGCTACACCTTC. The genes are TRBV7-8 and TRBJ1-2; TRBD1 matches at 9 bases. The CDR3 covers 15 residues. The germline V gene has CDR1 SGHVS and CDR2 FQNEAQ. With 3 bases clipped from V and 8 bases from J, the junction kept 10 bases outside the gene matches.

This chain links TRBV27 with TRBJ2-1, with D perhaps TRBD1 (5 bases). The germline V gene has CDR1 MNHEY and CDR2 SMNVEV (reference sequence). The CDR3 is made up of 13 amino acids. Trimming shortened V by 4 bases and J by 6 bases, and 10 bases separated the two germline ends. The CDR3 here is CASSSPRGNEQFF. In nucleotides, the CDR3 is TGTGCCAGCAGTTCCCCTAGGGGCAATGAGCAGTTCTTC.

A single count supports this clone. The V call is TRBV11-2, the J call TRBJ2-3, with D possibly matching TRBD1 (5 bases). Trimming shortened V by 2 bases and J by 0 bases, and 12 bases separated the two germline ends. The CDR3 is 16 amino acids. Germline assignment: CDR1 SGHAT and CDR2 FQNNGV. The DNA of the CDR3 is TGTGCCAGCAGCTTACTTCGGACACGAAGCACAGATACGCAGTATTTT. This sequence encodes CASSLLRTRSTDTQYF.

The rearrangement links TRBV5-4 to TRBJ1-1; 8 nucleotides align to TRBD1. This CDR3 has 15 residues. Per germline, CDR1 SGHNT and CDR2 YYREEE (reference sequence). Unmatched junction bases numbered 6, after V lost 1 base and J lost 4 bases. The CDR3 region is CASSLQGARSTEAFF. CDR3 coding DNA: TGTGCCAGCAGCTTGCAGGGGGCGAGGAGCACTGAAGCTTTCTTT.

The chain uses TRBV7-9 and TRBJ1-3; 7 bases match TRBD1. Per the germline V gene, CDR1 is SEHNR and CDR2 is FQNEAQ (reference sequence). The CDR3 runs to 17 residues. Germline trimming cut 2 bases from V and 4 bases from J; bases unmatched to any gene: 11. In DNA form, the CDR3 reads TGTGCCAGCAGCTTATTTATAGGGACAGCCTACGGAAACACCATATATTTT. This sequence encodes CASSLFIGTAYGNTIYF.

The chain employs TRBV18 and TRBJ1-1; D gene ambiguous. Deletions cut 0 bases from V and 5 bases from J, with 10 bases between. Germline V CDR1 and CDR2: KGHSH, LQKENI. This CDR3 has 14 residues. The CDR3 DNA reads TGTGCCAGCTCACCACCCGGGTTGGAGACTGAAGCTTTCTTT. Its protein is CASSPPGLETEAFF.

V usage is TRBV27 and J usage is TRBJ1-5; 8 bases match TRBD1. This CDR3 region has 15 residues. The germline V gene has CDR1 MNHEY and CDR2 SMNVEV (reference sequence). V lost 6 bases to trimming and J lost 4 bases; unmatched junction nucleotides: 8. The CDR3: CASRTLQGGNQPQHF. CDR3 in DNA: TGTGCCAGCAGGACTCTACAGGGGGGTAATCAGCCCCAGCATTTT.